This entry describes one T cell receptor beta chain. V gave up 0 bases and J gave up 4 bases, with 9 bases separating them. There are 14 residues in the CDR3. Germline lookup yields CDR1 SNHLY and CDR2 FYNNEI. This sample is part of a study of blood T cell repertoires in COVID-19. Overall study context: Italy, Spain and the United States were the sources of the convalescent and acute COVID-19 samples. The analysed material was cDNA or gDNA that came from T cells, B-cell-depleted T cells, or PBMCs.

In Cohort 3, a recovered donor had either two negative PCRs, clearance, or symptom resolution. As handled by the study authors: It was from reference gene primer amplification that nucleated cell counts were estimated. The method was immunoSEQ multiplex PCR; TCRdb's version includes in-frame clones alone and lacks a portion of them. V and J calls and clone size are copied from that table; D and trimming were computed from the DNA. The table has approximately 270,000 clones, 70% to 90% seen once; the top ten hold about 1.9%. This receptor was identified in a woman between 50 and 59 years old who had recovered from COVID-19. V usage is TRBV2 and J usage is TRBJ1-2, with D possibly TRBD1 on 6 matching bases. The sequenced material came from PBMCs or T cells enriched from blood (not recorded which). CDR3 sequence reads: CASSEARQAYGYTF. DNA for the CDR3: TGTGCCAGCAGTGAAGCGAGACAGGCCTATGGCTACACCTTC.